One sample yielded the 9 T cell receptor beta chains listed below, sequenced in a study of T cells expressing NK-cell markers. TCRdb reprocessed the 5' RACE reads; each CDR3 protein has one entry and no DNA is given. The sample holds around 280,000 distinct CDR3 sequences. The sample taken for sequencing was blood T cells: a sorted CD56 or NKG2C T cell subset, CD4+ or CD8+ T cells, or bulk PBMC T cells (not recorded which). Receptor source: a man in his late teens or twenties in good health.

V usage is TRBV24-1 and J usage is TRBJ2-1; TCRdb's D gene call, TRBD1, goes unchecked for lack of DNA. The CDR3 is 15 amino acids. Germline loops: CDR1 KGHDR, CDR2 SFDVKD. The CDR3 loop is CATSDREFIYNEQFF.

The chain couples TRBV5-4 to TRBJ1-2; as DNA is missing, the TRBD1 call by TCRdb cannot be tested. CDR3 length: 13 residues. Germline V gene sequence: CDR1 SGHNT, CDR2 YYREEE (reference sequence). The CDR3 loop reads CASSLRQNYGYTF.

The chain uses TRBV25-1 and TRBJ2-5; TCRdb selects TRBD2, and the lack of DNA leaves this call unchecked. The CDR3 extends over 13 amino acids. Looked up from germline, CDR1 is MGHDK and CDR2 is SYGVNS. The CDR3 sequence: CASSESGVETQYF.

V gene TRBV12-3 or TRBV12-4 combines with J gene TRBJ2-7; without DNA, the TCRdb call of TRBD1 cannot be checked. The CDR3 has 14 residues. CDR3 protein: CASSRQGFPYEQYF.

CDR3 loop: CASSLIRGGPWSYNEQFF. The gene calls are TRBV11-2 and TRBJ2-1; TCRdb proposes TRBD1, but this gene call is untestable without DNA. The CDR3 contains 18 residues. Germline V gene lookup returns CDR1 SGHAT and CDR2 FQNNGV.

The chain links TRBV9 to TRBJ2-3; TCRdb selects TRBD2, and the lack of DNA leaves this call unchecked. The CDR3 consists of 14 residues. The germline CDR1 and CDR2 sequences are SGDLS and YYNGEE. This chain's CDR3 is CASSVGQRADTQYF.

The CDR3 here is CSAGTGIVTGELFF. The V and J genes are TRBV20-1 and TRBJ2-2; the TCRdb call, TRBD1, lacks DNA for checking. The germline gives CDR1 DFQATT, CDR2 SNEGSKA (reference sequence). This CDR3 region has 14 residues.

This sequence joins TRBV12-3 or TRBV12-4 and TRBJ2-7; TCRdb indicates TRBD2, and absent DNA this call remains unverified. CDR3 length: 16 residues. CDR3 sequence: CASSPHSVPGLYEQYF.

The chain recombines TRBV5-1 with TRBJ1-2; TCRdb's D gene call, TRBD1, goes unchecked for lack of DNA. Per germline, CDR1 SGHRS and CDR2 YFSETQ. The CDR3 sequence is 15 residues long. This CDR3 reads CASSRGQHGGYGYTF.